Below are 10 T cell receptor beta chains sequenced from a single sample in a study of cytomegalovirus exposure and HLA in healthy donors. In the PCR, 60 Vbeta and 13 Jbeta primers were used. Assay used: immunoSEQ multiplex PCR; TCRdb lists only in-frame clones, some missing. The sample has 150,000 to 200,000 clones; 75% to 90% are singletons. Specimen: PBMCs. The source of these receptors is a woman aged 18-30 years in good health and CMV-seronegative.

The CDR3 loop is CASSDLEQYF. CDR3 nucleotides: TGTGCCAGCAGTGACCTCGAGCAGTACTTC. The chain combines TRBV6-1 with TRBJ2-7; D gene ambiguous. Germline CDR1 and CDR2: MNHNS and SASEGT. CDR3 length equals 10 residues. V lost 3 bases and J 6 bases, leaving 3 bases between the germline ends.

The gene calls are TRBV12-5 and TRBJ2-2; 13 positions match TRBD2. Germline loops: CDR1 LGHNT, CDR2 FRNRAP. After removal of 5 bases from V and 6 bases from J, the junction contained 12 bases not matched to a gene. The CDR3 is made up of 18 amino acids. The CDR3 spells CASGLPWEGTSGAGELFF. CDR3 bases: TGTGCTAGTGGTCTCCCTTGGGAAGGGACTAGCGGGGCCGGGGAGCTGTTTTTT.

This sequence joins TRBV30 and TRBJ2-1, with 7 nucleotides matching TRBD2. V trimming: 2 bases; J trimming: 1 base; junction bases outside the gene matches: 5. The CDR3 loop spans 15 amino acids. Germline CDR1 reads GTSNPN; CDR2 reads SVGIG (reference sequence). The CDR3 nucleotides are TGTGCCTGGAGTCCCCCGGGACTATCCTACAATGAGCAGTTCTTC. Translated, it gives CAWSPPGLSYNEQFF.

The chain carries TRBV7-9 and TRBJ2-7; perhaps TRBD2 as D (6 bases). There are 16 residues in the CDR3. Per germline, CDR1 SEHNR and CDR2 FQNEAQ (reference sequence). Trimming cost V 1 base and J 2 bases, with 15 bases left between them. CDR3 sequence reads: CASSLGSGTPAYEQYF. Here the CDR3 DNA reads TGTGCCAGCAGCTTAGGGTCCGGGACTCCCGCCTACGAGCAGTACTTC.

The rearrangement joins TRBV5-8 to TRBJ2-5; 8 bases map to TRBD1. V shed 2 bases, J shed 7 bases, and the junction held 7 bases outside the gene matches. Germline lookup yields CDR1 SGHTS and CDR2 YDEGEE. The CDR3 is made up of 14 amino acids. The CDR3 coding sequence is TGTGCCAGCAGCTTTTCGGACAGGGCGGGGACCCAGTACTTC. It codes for CASSFSDRAGTQYF.

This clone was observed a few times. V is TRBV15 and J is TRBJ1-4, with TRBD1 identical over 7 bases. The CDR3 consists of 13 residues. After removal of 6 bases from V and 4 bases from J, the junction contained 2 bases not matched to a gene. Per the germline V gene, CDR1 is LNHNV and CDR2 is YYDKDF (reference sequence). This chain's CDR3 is CATRAGGNEKLFF. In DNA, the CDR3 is TGTGCCACCAGAGCAGGGGGTAATGAAAAACTGTTTTTT.

DNA of the CDR3: TGTGCCAGCAAGCGAGGGCCTACAAAGATGAACACTGAAGCTTTCTTT. Protein product: CASKRGPTKMNTEAFF. The rearrangement links TRBV27 to TRBJ1-1; D not resolved. CDR3 length: 16 residues. Trimming took 7 bases from V and 0 from J, leaving 18 bases between them. Looked up from germline, CDR1 is MNHEY and CDR2 is SMNVEV (reference sequence).

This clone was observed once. The CDR3 spells CASSLGEGAMYEQYF. The CDR3 nucleotides read TGTGCCAGCAGCTTGGGTGAGGGGGCTATGTACGAGCAGTACTTC. This chain links TRBV5-4 with TRBJ2-5; 7 bases match TRBD1. The end of the DNA fits TRBJ2-7 better, so the J call may be wrong. This CDR3 has 15 amino acids. From germline, CDR1 is SGHNT and CDR2 YYREEE (reference sequence).

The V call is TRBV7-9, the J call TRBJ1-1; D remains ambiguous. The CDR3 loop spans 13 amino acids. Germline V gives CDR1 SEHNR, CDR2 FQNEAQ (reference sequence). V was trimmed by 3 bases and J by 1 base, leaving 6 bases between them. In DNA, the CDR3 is TGTGCCAGCAGCTTCCAGGAGAACACTGAAGCTTTCTTT. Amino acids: CASSFQENTEAFF.

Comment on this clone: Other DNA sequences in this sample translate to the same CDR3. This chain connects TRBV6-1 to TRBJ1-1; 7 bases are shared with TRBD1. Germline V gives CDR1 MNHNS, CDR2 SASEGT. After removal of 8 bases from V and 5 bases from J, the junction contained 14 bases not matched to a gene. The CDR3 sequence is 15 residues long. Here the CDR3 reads CASGGSGGGSTEAFF. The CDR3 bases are TGTGCCAGCGGAGGGTCAGGGGGAGGAAGTACTGAAGCTTTCTTT.